This T cell receptor (beta chain) was sequenced in a study of cytomegalovirus exposure and HLA in healthy donors. Overall study findings and caveats: The authors later linked a missense DCLRE1C variant to TCR beta V- and J-gene trimming. The majority of CMV-associated TCR beta chains were reported as apparently HLA-restricted in a later analysis.

Details on this clone: Antigen specificity is unknown.

Germline-derived CDR1 and CDR2 are MNHEY and SVGAGI. V was trimmed by 5 bases and J by 5 bases, leaving 9 bases between them. The CDR3 is 13 amino acids. The PCR employed 60 Vbeta primers together with 13 Jbeta primers. The table came from immunoSEQ multiplex PCR; TCRdb's copy has only in-frame clones and leaves some out. The sample carries 150,000 to 200,000 clones, around 80% recorded once. The TCR sequence derives from a woman between 35 and 50 years old in good health and CMV-seropositive. Sequencing was performed on PBMCs. The V call is TRBV6-5, the J call TRBJ1-4; D possibly corresponds to TRBD1 (6 bases). CDR3 nucleotide sequence: TGTGCCAGCAGTAGGACAGTAAATGAAAAACTGTTTTTT. It encodes CASSRTVNEKLFF.